The 28 T cell receptor beta chains below were found in one sample sequenced in a study of cytomegalovirus exposure and HLA in healthy donors. Clones were sequenced by immunoSEQ multiplex PCR, and TCRdb holds only the in-frame ones, with some missing. The profile shows about 73,000 clones, around 94% of them singletons. Input material: PBMCs. These receptors all come from a woman aged 18-29 years in good health and CMV-seropositive.

The chain combines TRBV6-5 with TRBJ1-6; D is undetermined. V dropped 1 base and J dropped 5 bases, with 6 bases sitting between them. The CDR3 spans 14 residues. Germline-derived CDR1 and CDR2 are MNHEY and SVGAGI. The CDR3 sequence: CASSYWRDNSPLHF. The DNA for the CDR3 is TGTGCCAGCAGTTACTGGAGGGATAATTCACCCCTCCACTTT.

The V gene is TRBV7-8, the J gene TRBJ2-2, with D unclear. The CDR3 sequence is 15 residues long. CDR1 SGHVS and CDR2 FQNEAQ come from the germline V gene. Trimming took off 5 bases at V and 3 bases at J, with 13 bases between the two ends. The chain's CDR3 is CASSPGGSYTGELFF. The CDR3, as DNA: TGTGCCAGCAGCCCAGGTGGCAGCTACACCGGGGAGCTGTTTTTT.

This chain connects TRBV30 to TRBJ2-3; the D gene is possibly TRBD2 (6 bases). The CDR3 consists of 14 residues. The germline V gene has CDR1 GTSNPN and CDR2 SVGIG (reference sequence). The V end lost 6 bases, the J end lost 0 bases, and 13 bases lay between the germline ends. The CDR3 region is CACGLTSSTDTQYF. The CDR3 coding sequence is TGTGCCTGCGGACTAACCTCTAGCACAGATACGCAGTATTTT.

The rearrangement links TRBV6-1 to TRBJ1-6; D unclear. Germline values: CDR1 MNHNS, CDR2 SASEGT. V gave up 8 bases and J gave up 7 bases, with 12 bases separating them. This CDR3 comprises 13 residues. The CDR3 here is CASWKTVNSPLHF. Written as DNA, the CDR3 is TGTGCCAGCTGGAAGACTGTAAATTCACCCCTCCACTTT.

In DNA, the CDR3 is TGTGCCAGTAGTGCCCGGGGGACTAGCGGGAGGTTAGATACGCAGTATTTT. As protein: CASSARGTSGRLDTQYF. The gene calls are TRBV19 and TRBJ2-3, with 15 bases fitting TRBD2. Trimming cost V 5 bases and J 5 bases; bases outside gene matches: 8. The germline CDR1 and CDR2 sequences are LNHDA and SQIVND (reference sequence). This CDR3 is 17 amino acids long.

The chain is built from TRBV27 and TRBJ1-1; 9 positions agree with TRBD1. The CDR3 is 15 amino acids. The junction had 3 bases not matched to a gene; V was cut back by 3 bases and J by 1 base. The germline CDR1 and CDR2 sequences are MNHEY and SMNVEV (reference sequence). Written as DNA, the CDR3 is TGTGCCAGCAGTTTGGGACAGGGAGCGAACACTGAAGCTTTCTTT. Translation: CASSLGQGANTEAFF.

A few counts support this clone. The J gene is TRBJ1-6, the V gene TRBV6-5; D is ambiguous. This CDR3 comprises 14 residues. Germline CDR1 reads MNHEY; CDR2 reads SVGAGI. The germline V and J ends were trimmed by 6 bases and 10 bases, with 16 bases remaining between them. CDR3 residues: CASSRDLPESPLHF. CDR3 coding DNA: TGTGCCAGCAGCCGAGACTTGCCAGAGTCACCCCTCCACTTT.

The CDR3, as DNA: TGTGCCAGCAGCAAGGACAGTAACACTGAAGCTTTCTTT. It translates to CASSKDSNTEAFF. V usage is TRBV6-6 and J usage is TRBJ1-1; TRBD1 might be the D (6 bases). The V end was cut by 6 bases, the J end by 2 bases, with 10 bases between. Germline V gene lookup returns CDR1 MNHNY and CDR2 SVGAGI (reference sequence). The length of the CDR3 is 13 residues.

V usage is TRBV25-1 and J usage is TRBJ2-1; D is uncertain. The V end lost 2 bases, the J end lost 0 bases, and 11 bases lay between the germline ends. Germline V CDR1 and CDR2: MGHDK, SYGVNS. This CDR3 has 16 residues. CDR3 bases: TGTGCCAGCAGTGAAGTGGCGGTGAGCTCCTACAATGAGCAGTTCTTC. Amino acid sequence: CASSEVAVSSYNEQFF.

V is TRBV28 and J is TRBJ1-1; 9 positions match TRBD1. V trimming: 6 bases; J trimming: 11 bases; junction bases outside the gene matches: 13. Germline CDR1 is MDHEN and CDR2 is SYDVKM. The CDR3 is 14 amino acids. The CDR3 sequence is CASSQQTGGAWAFF. CDR3 coding DNA: TGTGCCAGCAGCCAACAAACAGGGGGCGCTTGGGCTTTCTTT.

The V gene is TRBV18, the J gene TRBJ1-1, with 7 nucleotides matching TRBD1. V gave up 4 bases and J gave up 4 bases; unmatched junction bases: 9. Germline V gene data show CDR1 as KGHSH and CDR2 as LQKENI. The CDR3 covers 15 residues. CDR3 amino acids: CASSLFPGDSTEAFF. The CDR3 nucleotides are TGTGCCAGCTCACTTTTTCCGGGGGACAGCACTGAAGCTTTCTTT.

J is TRBJ2-1 and V is TRBV6-6; TRBD2 agrees at 8 bases. CDR1 and CDR2 (germline): MNHNY, SVGAGI (reference sequence). Trimming at V came to 6 bases and at J to 6 bases, leaving 7 bases not matched to a gene. The CDR3 has 14 amino acids. CDR3 protein: CASRDVGTSNEQFF. The CDR3 DNA reads as TGTGCCAGCAGAGACGTCGGGACTAGCAATGAGCAGTTCTTC.

The chain has TRBV6-5 and TRBJ2-7; D not resolved. V shed 11 bases and J shed 0 bases, with 5 bases lying between them. The CDR3 length is 10 residues. Germline V gene sequence: CDR1 MNHEY, CDR2 SVGAGI. CDR3 protein: CASYSYEQYF. The CDR3 DNA reads TGTGCCTCCTACTCCTACGAGCAGTACTTC.

The chain carries TRBV28 and TRBJ2-5; 9 bases agree with TRBD2. With V trimmed by 8 bases and J by 2 bases, 3 bases remained unmatched. The germline gives CDR1 MDHEN, CDR2 SYDVKM. The CDR3 runs to 13 residues. This chain's CDR3 is CASGLAGQETQYF. DNA of the CDR3: TGTGCCAGCGGTCTAGCGGGGCAAGAGACCCAGTACTTC.

This clone is a singleton in its sample. The chain recombines TRBV2 with TRBJ2-1, with 14 bases matching TRBD2. Germline V lookup: CDR1 SNHLY, CDR2 FYNNEI. V gave up 6 bases and J gave up 6 bases; unmatched junction bases: 7. The CDR3 loop spans 16 amino acids. For the CDR3, the DNA is TGTGCCAGCAGGGAGGGACTAGCGGGAGATAGCAATGAGCAGTTCTTC. Its translation: CASREGLAGDSNEQFF.

The V and J genes are TRBV4-2 and TRBJ2-3, with 11 nucleotides matching TRBD2. Looked up from germline, CDR1 is LGHNA and CDR2 is YNFKEQ. The CDR3 runs 17 residues. V lost 1 base, J lost 1 base, and 4 bases stayed unmatched. CDR3: CASSQGSTSGGTDTQYF. In nucleotides, the CDR3 is TGTGCCAGCAGCCAAGGGTCGACTAGCGGGGGCACAGATACGCAGTATTTT.

The chain is built from TRBV9 and TRBJ2-3, with D perhaps matching TRBD2 (7 bases). This CDR3 has 16 amino acids. Germline assignment: CDR1 SGDLS and CDR2 YYNGEE. V was pared by 0 bases and J by 0 bases, with 11 bases between. This chain's CDR3 is CASSVGAGASTDTQYF. The CDR3 DNA sequence: TGTGCCAGCAGCGTAGGGGCGGGGGCTAGCACAGATACGCAGTATTTT.

The V and J genes are TRBV4-1 and TRBJ2-1; 12 bases match TRBD2. V was pared by 0 bases and J by 8 bases, with 23 bases of the junction left unmatched. The germline V gene has CDR1 MGHRA and CDR2 YSYEKL. CDR3 length: 22 residues. This CDR3 reads CASSQDPPLAGGPGELVDEQFF. CDR3 bases: TGCGCCAGCAGCCAAGATCCCCCTCTAGCGGGGGGGCCGGGGGAGTTGGTGGATGAGCAGTTCTTC.

The chain carries TRBV6-5 and TRBJ1-3; the D gene is possibly TRBD1 (5 bases). V lost 2 bases, J lost 1 base, and 9 bases lay in between. The germline CDR1 and CDR2 sequences are MNHEY and SVGAGI. The CDR3 spans 15 residues. The CDR3 sequence is CASSYKRGSGNTIYF. As DNA, the CDR3 is TGTGCCAGCAGTTACAAAAGGGGATCTGGAAACACCATATATTTT.

The chain links TRBV27 to TRBJ2-3, with TRBD2 matching over 15 bases. CDR1 is MNHEY, CDR2 SMNVEV, per germline (reference sequence). The CDR3 consists of 18 residues. V lost 0 bases, J lost 2 bases, and 3 bases stayed unmatched. CDR3 sequence (DNA): TGTGCCAGCAGTTTATCGGGACTAGCGGGGGGTAACACAGATACGCAGTATTTT. As protein: CASSLSGLAGGNTDTQYF.

The CDR3 reads CASSYYRQGKNQPQHF. CDR3 bases: TGTGCCAGCAGTTATTATAGACAGGGCAAAAATCAGCCCCAGCATTTT. The chain is built from TRBV6-5 and TRBJ1-5; 7 bases align to TRBD1. CDR1 MNHEY and CDR2 SVGAGI come from the germline V gene. The CDR3 spans 16 residues. V lost 3 bases and J lost 4; bases outside the gene matches: 9.

The chain is built from TRBV27 and TRBJ2-1; 13 bases are shared with TRBD2. The ends lost 4 bases at V and 7 bases at J; junction bases unmatched: 7. The germline CDR1 and CDR2 sequences are MNHEY and SMNVEV (reference sequence). This CDR3 comprises 16 residues. The DNA of the CDR3 is TGTGCCAGCAGTTATACGGGGACTAGCGGGGTAAATGAGCAGTTCTTC. It yields the protein CASSYTGTSGVNEQFF.

The CDR3 loop reads CASSWDYRYYNEQFF. The CDR3 bases are TGTGCCAGTAGTTGGGACTATCGCTACTACAATGAGCAGTTCTTC. The genes are TRBV19 and TRBJ2-1, with TRBD2 identical over 7 bases. With 5 bases clipped from V and 3 bases from J, the junction kept 7 bases outside the gene matches. CDR3 length equals 15 residues. Germline lookup yields CDR1 LNHDA and CDR2 SQIVND (reference sequence).

V and J are TRBV18 and TRBJ2-5, with 9 bases fitting TRBD1. V trimming: 5 bases; J trimming: 3 bases; junction bases outside the gene matches: 10. From germline, CDR1 is KGHSH and CDR2 LQKENI. CDR3 size: 16 residues. DNA of the CDR3: TGTGCCAGCTCATCTACCGAGACAGGGGGGAAAGAGACCCAGTACTTC. Translating gives CASSSTETGGKETQYF.

V gene TRBV7-9 combines with J gene TRBJ2-5; 13 nucleotides line up with TRBD2. The CDR3 covers 19 residues. V lost 3 bases and J lost 4; bases outside the gene matches: 14. Germline assignment: CDR1 SEHNR and CDR2 FQNEAQ (reference sequence). The CDR3, as DNA: TGTGCCAGCAGCTTCTACTTTACTAGCGGGAGGGTCATAACAGAGACCCAGTACTTC. Its protein product is CASSFYFTSGRVITETQYF.

V is TRBV18 and J is TRBJ2-1, with TRBD2 matching 12 bases. Germline loops: CDR1 KGHSH, CDR2 LQKENI. The CDR3 covers 16 residues. J lost 7 bases, V lost 3 bases, and 7 bases had no gene match. The CDR3 DNA follows: TGTGCCAGCTCACCTGCGGGACTAGCGGGTAATAATGAGCAGTTCTTC. Translation: CASSPAGLAGNNEQFF.

This chain's CDR3 is CASSERGNPNEQFF. As DNA, the CDR3 is TGCGCCAGCAGCGAAAGGGGAAATCCCAATGAGCAGTTCTTC. The chain joins TRBV5-1 to TRBJ2-1; TRBD1 is a possible D gene (5 bases). V shed 4 bases and J shed 6 bases, with 14 bases lying between them. CDR3 size: 14 residues. Germline CDR1 and CDR2: SGHRS and YFSETQ. Looking up the rest from reference TRBV5-1 and TRBJ2-1 gives the full variable domain: KAGVTQTPRYLIKTRGQQVTLSCSPISGHRSVSWYQQTPGQGLQFLFEYFSETQRNKGNFPGRFSGRQFSNSRSEMNVSTLELGDSALYLCASSERGNPNEQFFGPGTRLTVL.

The chain couples TRBV4-2 to TRBJ2-1; 8 bases line up with TRBD2. There are 13 residues in the CDR3. Germline V gene data show CDR1 as LGHNA and CDR2 as YNFKEQ. The ends lost 2 bases at V and 9 bases at J; junction bases unmatched: 3. The chain's CDR3 is CASSQRTSSEQFF. CDR3 DNA: TGTGCCAGCAGCCAACGGACTAGCAGTGAGCAGTTCTTC.